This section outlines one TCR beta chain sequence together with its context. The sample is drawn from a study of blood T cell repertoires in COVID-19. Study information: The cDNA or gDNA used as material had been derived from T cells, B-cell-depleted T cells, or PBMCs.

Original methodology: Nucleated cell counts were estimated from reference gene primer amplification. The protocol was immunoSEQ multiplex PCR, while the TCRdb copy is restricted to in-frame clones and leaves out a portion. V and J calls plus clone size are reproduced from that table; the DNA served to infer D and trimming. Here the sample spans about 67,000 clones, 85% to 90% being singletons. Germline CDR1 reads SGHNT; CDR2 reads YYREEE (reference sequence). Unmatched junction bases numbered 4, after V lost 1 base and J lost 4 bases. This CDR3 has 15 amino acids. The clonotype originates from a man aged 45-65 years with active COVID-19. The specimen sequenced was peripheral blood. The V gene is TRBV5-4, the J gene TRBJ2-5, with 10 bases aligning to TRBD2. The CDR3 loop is CASSLPSGRAETQYF. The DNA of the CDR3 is TGTGCCAGCAGCTTGCCCAGCGGGAGGGCAGAGACCCAGTACTTC.